This paragraph reports one TCR beta chain. Its cognate antigen is unknown. Distinct nucleotide sequences in the sample also encode this CDR3. The germline V gene has CDR1 LGHDT and CDR2 YNNKEL (reference sequence). V was cut by 0 bases and J by 1 base, with 9 bases left in between. The CDR3 has 15 residues. The sample comes from a study of tissue T cells after allogeneic stem cell transplantation. Study conclusions and caveats: Sampling depth was limited, and the cohort was small and clinically varied. Across patients, clones rarely overlapped, yet motif clusters were shared tissue-specifically.

TCRbeta CDR3 was sequenced at survey depth with template counts. Libraries were prepared by immunoSEQ multiplex PCR; TCRdb keeps only in-frame clonotypes and omits some of them. The sample has roughly 9,900 clones; approximately 61% are singletons. The chain joins TRBV3-1 (or the pseudogene TRBV3-2) to TRBJ1-2, with D hard to call. The starting material was tissue from the jejunum, obtained at autopsy. The TCR originated in a woman between 18 and 55 years old with breast cancer. CDR3 residues: CASSQDTAVNYGYTF. The CDR3 DNA reads as TGTGCCAGCAGCCAAGATACGGCAGTTAACTATGGCTACACCTTC.